Reported below is one TCR beta chain. Profiled with immunoSEQ multiplex PCR; TCRdb holds only in-frame clones, not every one. The profile shows 160,000 or so clones, 84% of them singletons. This sample is drawn from a study of blood T cell repertoires in COVID-19. Study details: COVID-19 samples, acute and convalescent, were from the United States, Italy and Spain.

The TCR sequence derives from a woman in her forties or fifties who had recovered from COVID-19. Input material: PBMCs or T cells enriched from blood (not recorded which).

The CDR3 loop reads CASSRAGLAGEGSYNEQFF. CDR3 bases: TGTGCCAGTAGTCGGGCGGGACTAGCGGGAGAAGGCTCCTACAATGAGCAGTTCTTC. The rearrangement joins TRBV19 to TRBJ2-1, with TRBD2 identical over 14 bases. The CDR3 length is 19 residues. Germline lookup yields CDR1 LNHDA and CDR2 SQIVND (reference sequence). V shed 5 bases, J shed 0 bases, and the junction held 9 bases outside the gene matches.